This T cell receptor (beta chain) was observed in a study of OX40 agonist ivuxolimab in advanced cancers. Overall study: One hepatocellular carcinoma and two cutaneous melanoma patients partially responded.

Germline CDR1 SGHNT, CDR2 YENEEA. The CDR3 extends over 14 amino acids. V lost 5 bases to trimming and J lost 3 bases; unmatched junction nucleotides: 5. TCRdb keeps only in-frame clones here, not all; method: immunoSEQ multiplex PCR. The sample lists approximately 780 clones, around 77% occurring once. There are a few counts of this clone. This clonotype originated in an adult with an advanced solid tumor such as melanoma, head and neck, liver or kidney cancer. The chain combines TRBV11-3 with TRBJ2-5; TRBD1 agrees at 8 bases. The sample was taken in a trial of the OX40 agonist ivuxolimab. This CDR3 reads CASSLGQVKETQYF. The CDR3 DNA reads TGTGCCAGCAGCCTGGGACAGGTCAAAGAGACCCAGTACTTC.